The next 13 T cell receptor beta chains were all read from a single sample in a study of shared clonotypes between healthy human individuals. Profiling relied on immunoSEQ multiplex PCR, and the TCRdb table lists in-frame clones only, not all of them. The profile shows 650,000 to 800,000 clones, roughly 72% of them singletons. Source material: memory CD4+ T cells sorted from blood. The subset denotes: CD45RA-negative fraction. The receptor set was obtained from a young woman in good health.

The chain has TRBV23-1 and TRBJ2-6; tentatively, D is TRBD2 (6 bases). TRBV23-1 counts as an open reading frame of uncertain function. V was pared by 7 bases and J by 7 bases, with 17 bases between. The CDR3 length is 15 residues. DNA for the CDR3: TGCGCCAGCAACCTAAGCGGGCAGGACGCCAACGTCCTGACTTTC. Translated: CASNLSGQDANVLTF.

Remarks on this clone: A far larger clone lies a single base away; this is likely a read error. The chain uses TRBV6-1 and TRBJ2-3; tentative D call: TRBD2 (5 bases). The CDR3 consists of 12 residues. Germline V gene sequence: CDR1 MNHNS, CDR2 SASEGT. V lost 3 bases to trimming and J lost 6 bases, with 7 bases between them. The CDR3, as DNA: TGTGCCAGCAGTGACTCGGGGGATACGCAGTATTTT. Protein product: CASSDSGDTQYF.

The V and J genes are TRBV28 and TRBJ2-3; D is undetermined. Trimming stripped 5 bases from V and 6 bases from J, with 18 bases between. In germline, CDR1 is MDHEN, CDR2 SYDVKM. This CDR3 contains 15 residues. The CDR3 here is CASSPLGNPRDTQYF. The DNA of the CDR3 is TGTGCCAGCAGTCCCCTGGGCAACCCAAGGGATACGCAGTATTTT.

This rearrangement joins TRBV2 to TRBJ2-4; TRBD2 aligns across 11 bases. The ends lost 7 bases at V and 8 bases at J; junction bases unmatched: 7. This CDR3 comprises 14 residues. Germline loops: CDR1 SNHLY, CDR2 FYNNEI. CDR3 coding DNA: TGTGCCAGCAAACCCGGGACTAGCGGTGACATTCAGTACTTC. Residues: CASKPGTSGDIQYF.

V usage is TRBV11-3 and J usage is TRBJ1-2, with unresolved D. Trimming removed 5 bases at V and 6 bases at J, with 10 bases between. Germline CDR1 and CDR2: SGHNT and YENEEA. The CDR3 totals 12 residues. In DNA form, the CDR3 reads TGTGCCAGCAGCAGCGAGAGCCATGGCTACACCTTC. This gives the protein CASSSESHGYTF.

This chain links TRBV5-8 with TRBJ1-4; TRBD1 matches at 8 bases. V trimming: 5 bases; J trimming: 0 bases; junction bases outside the gene matches: 12. The CDR3 has 18 residues. Germline-derived CDR1 and CDR2 are SGHTS and YDEGEE. CDR3 sequence (DNA): TGTGCCAGCAGTAGGGGTACAGGGGGGCCTCCAACTAATGAAAAACTGTTTTTT. It encodes CASSRGTGGPPTNEKLFF.

The genes are TRBV6-5 and TRBJ2-1; TRBD2 matches at 7 bases. Germline trimming cut 6 bases from V and 3 bases from J; bases unmatched to any gene: 5. CDR1 is MNHEY, CDR2 SVGAGI, per germline. There are 14 residues in the CDR3. The CDR3 nucleotides read TGTGCCAGCAGACCGGGACTAAGCTACAATGAGCAGTTCTTC. As protein: CASRPGLSYNEQFF.

V gene TRBV5-1 combines with J gene TRBJ2-3; D ambiguous. This CDR3 is built from 16 residues. Germline V gene lookup returns CDR1 SGHRS and CDR2 YFSETQ. Trimming removed 4 bases at V and 2 bases at J, with 17 bases between. The CDR3 region has the DNA TGCGCCAGCAGCCCCGGGTTGGGGTTCGCCACAGATACGCAGTATTTT. Translated: CASSPGLGFATDTQYF.

This chain joins TRBV7-9 and TRBJ2-7; D gene unclear. Trimming left V 4 bases short and J 7 bases short, with 20 bases between. Looked up from germline, CDR1 is SEHNR and CDR2 is FQNEAQ (reference sequence). The length of the CDR3 is 15 residues. CDR3 in amino acids: CASSSLGSFSLEQYF. Written as DNA, the CDR3 is TGTGCCAGCAGCTCTCTCGGGTCCTTCAGCTTAGAGCAGTACTTC.

The rearrangement uses TRBV23-1 and TRBJ2-1; a possible D gene is TRBD2 (6 bases). TRBV23-1 belongs to the ORF category, with a function that is uncertain. CDR3 length: 16 residues. V was trimmed by 6 bases and J by 0 bases, leaving 15 bases between them. The CDR3 here is CASSHLIGSSYNEQFF. The CDR3 DNA reads TGCGCCAGCAGCCACCTTATCGGGAGCTCCTACAATGAGCAGTTCTTC.

This clone was recorded a few times. The rearrangement uses TRBV5-1 and TRBJ1-3, with D unresolved. CDR3 length: 16 amino acids. Deletions cut 2 bases from V and 0 bases from J, with 12 bases between. CDR1 is SGHRS and CDR2 is YFSETQ in the germline V gene. The CDR3 is CASSLIGPSSGNTIYF. The CDR3 DNA is TGCGCCAGCAGCTTAATAGGGCCGAGCTCTGGAAACACCATATATTTT. The whole variable domain, filled in from reference TRBV5-1 and TRBJ1-3, reads KAGVTQTPRYLIKTRGQQVTLSCSPISGHRSVSWYQQTPGQGLQFLFEYFSETQRNKGNFPGRFSGRQFSNSRSEMNVSTLELGDSALYLCASSLIGPSSGNTIYFGEGSWLTVV.

The CDR3 sequence: CASSPPGVADTQYF. The CDR3 nucleotides are TGCGCCAGCAGCCCTCCCGGAGTGGCAGATACGCAGTATTTT. This chain connects TRBV5-1 to TRBJ2-3; the D is unclear. Germline V gene sequence: CDR1 SGHRS, CDR2 YFSETQ. V was clipped by 4 bases and J by 4 bases, with 13 bases between them. The length of the CDR3 is 14 residues. Combining the CDR3 with reference TRBV5-1 and TRBJ2-3 gives the whole variable domain KAGVTQTPRYLIKTRGQQVTLSCSPISGHRSVSWYQQTPGQGLQFLFEYFSETQRNKGNFPGRFSGRQFSNSRSEMNVSTLELGDSALYLCASSPPGVADTQYFGPGTRLTVL.

In the case of this clone: One base away lies a much larger clone, so this may be a sequencing read error. The identical CDR3 is also encoded by other nucleotide sequences in the sample. This chain joins TRBV5-1 and TRBJ2-5; a possible D gene is TRBD1 (5 bases). Deletions cut 0 bases from V and 1 base from J, with 7 bases between. Germline lookup yields CDR1 SGHRS and CDR2 YFSETQ. The CDR3 runs to 14 residues. The CDR3 loop is CASSLGQFQETQYF. The CDR3 nucleotides are TGCGCCAGCAGCTTGGGACAGTTCCAAGAGACCCAGTACTTC.